A single sample gave rise to the 17 T cell receptor beta chains below, sequenced in a study of T cells in localized non-small cell lung cancer. Only in-frame clones appear in the TCRdb table, and some are missing; sequencing was by immunoSEQ multiplex PCR. Seen here are around 26,000 clones, about 88% observed once, and the top ten hold around an eighth. Sequenced material: peripheral blood, taken before any cancer treatment. These receptors all stem from a female donor over 55 with stage II squamous cell lung carcinoma.

This chain joins TRBV7-2 and TRBJ1-1; 10 positions agree with TRBD1. Germline assignment: CDR1 SGHTA and CDR2 FQGNSA. The CDR3 extends over 15 amino acids. The V and J ends lost 4 bases and 8 bases, in that order; junction bases with no gene match: 10. CDR3 sequence reads: CASSYMTGTGAEAFF. The CDR3 nucleotides read TGTGCCAGCAGCTATATGACCGGGACAGGGGCCGAAGCTTTCTTT.

The chain is built from TRBV14 and TRBJ2-1, with 9 bases fitting TRBD2. The germline CDR1 and CDR2 sequences are SGHDN and FVKESK. After removal of 2 bases from V and 0 bases from J, the junction contained 5 bases not matched to a gene. The CDR3 extends over 17 amino acids. This CDR3 reads CASSQTGLASSYNEQFF. CDR3 sequence (DNA): TGTGCCAGCAGCCAAACGGGACTAGCAAGCTCCTACAATGAGCAGTTCTTC.

A word on this clone: The junction departs from the called germline gene at one end, perhaps through a read error. The chain joins TRBV7-2 to TRBJ2-7, with D unresolved. Germline assignment: CDR1 SGHTA and CDR2 FQGNSA. The CDR3 has 12 residues. CDR3 sequence (DNA): TGTGCCAGCAGCTTAGAGGCAGGACCCCTTTTTTTC. Its translation: CASSLEAGPLFF.

Worth noting for this clone: Relative to the germline gene, one junction end is altered; a read error may explain this. V and J are TRBV10-3 and TRBJ1-1; D remains unclear. The CDR3 has 12 residues. Germline CDR1 is ENHRY and CDR2 is SYGVKD. CDR3 DNA sequence: TGTGCCACCTCGACCCGAAACAGTGAAGCTTTCTTT. This encodes CATSTRNSEAFF.

J is TRBJ1-5 and V is TRBV28; unclear D gene. The CDR3 extends over 15 amino acids. CDR1 is MDHEN, CDR2 SYDVKM, per germline. V lost 3 bases and J 0 bases, leaving 9 bases between the germline ends. The DNA of the CDR3 is TGTGCCAGCAGTTTTTCCCACTATAGCAATCAGCCCCAGCATTTT. As protein: CASSFSHYSNQPQHF.

This clone was seen more than once but under ten times. V usage is TRBV5-1 and J usage is TRBJ1-4, with D possibly matching TRBD1 (5 bases). This CDR3 region has 14 residues. The germline gives CDR1 SGHRS, CDR2 YFSETQ. V lost 4 bases, J lost 4 bases, and 11 bases lay in between. Here the CDR3 reads CASSVGRSNEKLFF. CDR3 nucleotide sequence: TGCGCCAGCAGCGTGGGACGCAGTAATGAAAAACTGTTTTTT.

The chain has TRBV5-1 and TRBJ2-1, with a possible D match to TRBD1 (7 bases). Trimming took 4 bases from V and 7 from J, leaving 21 bases between them. Germline-derived CDR1 and CDR2 are SGHRS and YFSETQ. The CDR3 extends over 16 amino acids. The CDR3 is CASSQQSSGGRNEQFF. CDR3 DNA sequence: TGCGCCAGCAGCCAACAATCTTCAGGGGGGAGGAATGAGCAGTTCTTC. Supplemented by reference TRBV5-1 and TRBJ2-1, the full variable domain reads KAGVTQTPRYLIKTRGQQVTLSCSPISGHRSVSWYQQTPGQGLQFLFEYFSETQRNKGNFPGRFSGRQFSNSRSEMNVSTLELGDSALYLCASSQQSSGGRNEQFFGPGTRLTVL.

The genes are TRBV2 and TRBJ1-4, with 9 bases identical to TRBD1. The CDR3 is 16 amino acids. V shed 0 bases, J shed 8 bases, and the junction held 7 bases outside the gene matches. The germline gives CDR1 SNHLY, CDR2 FYNNEI. This CDR3 is CASSEALGTGREKLFF. DNA of the CDR3: TGTGCCAGCAGTGAAGCGTTAGGGACAGGGCGGGAAAAACTGTTTTTT. Full variable domain (rest looked up from reference TRBV2 and TRBJ1-4): EPEVTQTPSHQVTQMGQEVILRCVPISNHLYFYWYRQILGQKVEFLVSFYNNEISEKSEIFDDQFSVERPDGSNFTLKIRSTKLEDSAMYFCASSEALGTGREKLFFGSGTQLSVL.

This sequence joins TRBV29-1 and TRBJ1-1; 7 nucleotides match TRBD1. Germline values: CDR1 SQVTM, CDR2 ANQGSEA. Germline trimming cut 6 bases from V and 10 bases from J; bases unmatched to any gene: 8. The CDR3 is 11 residues long. CDR3 sequence (DNA): TGCAGCGTCCAGAACAGGGGCAGAGCTTTCTTT. Protein: CSVQNRGRAFF.

The chain combines TRBV5-1 with TRBJ2-3, with TRBD2 identical over 7 bases. Germline CDR1 reads SGHRS; CDR2 reads YFSETQ. V trimming: 1 base; J trimming: 4 bases; junction bases outside the gene matches: 6. This CDR3 contains 15 residues. The CDR3 spells CASSLTAGAADTQYF. The CDR3 DNA sequence: TGCGCCAGCAGCTTGACTGCGGGAGCCGCAGATACGCAGTATTTT.

The chain has TRBV27 and TRBJ2-7; TRBD1 matches at 7 bases. Germline CDR1 and CDR2: MNHEY and SMNVEV (reference sequence). The CDR3 runs to 13 residues. Trimming removed 5 bases from V and 4 bases from J; junction bases left unmatched: 5. CDR3 region: CASSKTGVYEQYF. The CDR3, as DNA: TGTGCCAGCAGTAAAACAGGGGTTTACGAGCAGTACTTC.

The chain employs TRBV5-1 and TRBJ2-7; D might be TRBD2 (5 bases). V was shortened by 3 bases and J by 7 bases, with 8 bases between the two germline ends. Germline CDR1 and CDR2: SGHRS and YFSETQ. The CDR3 length is 11 residues. The CDR3 nucleotides read TGCGCCAGCAGCTCGGGGAAGGAGCAGTACTTC. As protein: CASSSGKEQYF.

Only one count was recorded for this clone. The chain carries TRBV28 and TRBJ1-5; TRBD1 is a possible D gene (5 bases). Trimming pared 4 bases from V and 1 base from J, leaving 5 bases between. The CDR3 length is 13 residues. Germline CDR1 reads MDHEN; CDR2 reads SYDVKM. The chain's CDR3 is CASSWGSNQPQHF. CDR3 bases: TGTGCCAGCAGTTGGGGGAGCAATCAGCCCCAGCATTTT.

CDR3 in DNA: TGTGCCAGCTCACCACCGGGACTAGCGAGCACCTACGAGCAGTACTTC. It yields the protein CASSPPGLASTYEQYF. V and J are TRBV18 and TRBJ2-7; TRBD2 agrees at 10 bases. V shed 0 bases and J 2 bases; nucleotides not matched to a gene: 4. The germline CDR1 and CDR2 sequences are KGHSH and LQKENI. The CDR3 runs to 16 residues.

This rearrangement joins TRBV5-4 to TRBJ1-3; a possible D gene is TRBD1 (6 bases). The CDR3 contains 14 residues. V was shortened by 7 bases and J by 4 bases, with 15 bases between the two germline ends. Germline V gives CDR1 SGHNT, CDR2 YYREEE (reference sequence). CDR3 residues: CASQAQGSGNTIYF. The CDR3 DNA sequence: TGTGCCAGCCAGGCACAGGGATCCGGAAACACCATATATTTT.

The chain is built from TRBV13 and TRBJ2-5; D gene unclear. V lost 0 bases to trimming and J lost 4 bases, with 12 bases between them. The CDR3 contains 15 residues. Germline-derived CDR1 and CDR2 are PRHDT and FYEKMQ (reference sequence). Here the CDR3 reads CASSLGRVGGETQYF. The CDR3 region has the DNA TGTGCCAGCAGCTTAGGCCGGGTAGGCGGAGAGACCCAGTACTTC.

The rearrangement links TRBV19 to TRBJ1-1, with TRBD1 matching 9 bases. Per germline, CDR1 LNHDA and CDR2 SQIVND (reference sequence). V was pared by 5 bases and J by 1 base, with 5 bases of the junction left unmatched. The CDR3 spans 15 residues. The CDR3 bases are TGTGCCAGTAGTTCCACAGGGGGCGGGAACACTGAAGCTTTCTTT. This gives the protein CASSSTGGGNTEAFF.